A single sample is the source of the 8 T cell receptor beta chains below, sequenced in a study of blood T cells in healthy people across ages (dated by TCRdb to 2013 to 2016). Library preparation used 5' RACE. Sequencer: Illumina HiSeq 2500. The second PCR ran for roughly 7 to 12 cycles and used a J-beta primer mix along with a sample-barcoded 5' primer. TCRdb handled the public reads itself, with Q25 trimming in fastp and clone calling in MiXCR, and kept productive beta chains. Rows matching on CDR3 protein sequence are summarized as one entry with the most common DNA and genes. For this sample there are about 1.5 million distinct CDR3 sequences; roughly 43% appear just once. In total, the top ten clones hold less than 5% of the sample. The sequenced sample consisted of blood. The receptor set was obtained from a young woman in good health.

In DNA form, the CDR3 reads TGTGCCAGTAGAGGTAAAGCTAACTATGGCTACACCTTC. Translation: CASRGKANYGYTF. V gene TRBV19 combines with J gene TRBJ1-2; unclear D gene. Germline V gene data show CDR1 as LNHDA and CDR2 as SQIVND (reference sequence). The CDR3 covers 13 residues. V lost 6 bases and J 0 bases, leaving 8 bases between the germline ends.

This clonotype was counted a few times. The chain combines TRBV3-1 with TRBJ2-1; TRBD1 matches 7 bases. The CDR3 is made up of 15 amino acids. CDR1 LGHDT and CDR2 YNNKEL come from the germline V gene (reference sequence). V lost 4 bases, J lost 4 bases, and 7 bases stayed unmatched. The CDR3 DNA follows: TGTGCCAGCAGCCGGGAAGGACAGGTTTACAATGAGCAGTTCTTC. Its translation: CASSREGQVYNEQFF.

The chain combines TRBV11-2 with TRBJ2-1; D is perhaps TRBD1 (5 bases). V dropped 6 bases and J dropped 9 bases, with 21 bases sitting between them. There are 15 residues in the CDR3. Germline CDR1 and CDR2: SGHAT and FQNNGV. The CDR3 sequence is CASRTVLAAGREQFF. The CDR3 bases are TGTGCCAGCAGGACCGTTTTGGCGGCAGGGCGTGAGCAGTTCTTC.

The chain is built from TRBV2 and TRBJ2-7; 7 bases are shared with TRBD2. The CDR3 loop spans 15 amino acids. From germline, CDR1 is SNHLY and CDR2 FYNNEI. Trimming at V came to 8 bases and at J to 7 bases, leaving 17 bases not matched to a gene. CDR3 sequence: CASPSGGTTYNEQYF. Written as DNA, the CDR3 is TGTGCCAGCCCCAGCGGCGGGACTACCTACAATGAGCAGTACTTC.

The V gene is TRBV27, the J gene TRBJ2-4; 11 bases map to TRBD2. The CDR3 has 18 residues. J was trimmed by 1 base and V by 6 bases; bases with no gene match: 11. CDR1 is MNHEY and CDR2 is SMNVEV in the germline V gene (reference sequence). The DNA of the CDR3 is TGTGCCAGCAGCCAACTAGCGGGGGTCGAGGGGGCCAAAAACATTCAGTACTTC. It codes for CASSQLAGVEGAKNIQYF.

This clonotype was observed a handful of times. The J gene is TRBJ2-1, the V gene TRBV29-1; D unresolved. The CDR3 loop spans 13 amino acids. Germline lookup yields CDR1 SQVTM and CDR2 ANQGSEA. Trimming cost V 3 bases and J 5 bases, with 11 bases left between them. The chain's CDR3 is CSVEASINNEQFF. CDR3 DNA sequence: TGCAGCGTTGAGGCTAGTATCAACAATGAGCAGTTCTTC.

The genes are TRBV7-9 and TRBJ1-4, with D tentatively TRBD1 (6 bases). This CDR3 has 15 residues. The germline gives CDR1 SEHNR, CDR2 FQNEAQ (reference sequence). Trimming pared 5 bases from V and 3 bases from J, leaving 13 bases between. The CDR3 protein is CASSPLDSANEKLFF. The CDR3, as DNA: TGTGCCAGCAGCCCATTGGACAGCGCTAATGAAAAACTGTTTTTT.

The CDR3 DNA reads as TGCGCCAGCAGCCAAGTTTGGGGTCACGAGCAGTACTTC. Amino acids: CASSQVWGHEQYF. V gene TRBV4-1 combines with J gene TRBJ2-7, with unresolved D. CDR3 size: 13 residues. V was clipped by 1 base and J by 5 bases, with 9 bases between them. CDR1 and CDR2 (germline): MGHRA, YSYEKL.